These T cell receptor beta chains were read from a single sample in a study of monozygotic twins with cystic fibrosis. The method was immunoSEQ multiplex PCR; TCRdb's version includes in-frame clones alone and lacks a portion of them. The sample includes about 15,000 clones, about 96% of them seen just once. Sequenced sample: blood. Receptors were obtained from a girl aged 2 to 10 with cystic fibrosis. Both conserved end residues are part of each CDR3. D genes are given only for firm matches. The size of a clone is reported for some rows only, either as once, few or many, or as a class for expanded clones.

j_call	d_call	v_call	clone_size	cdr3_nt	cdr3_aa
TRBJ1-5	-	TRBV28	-	TGTGCCAGCAGTTCCCCCAGGGAGGATAGCAATCAGCCCCAGCATTTT	CASSSPREDSNQPQHF
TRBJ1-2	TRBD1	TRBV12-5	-	TGTGCTAGTGGACCGGACAGGGTCCGTGGCTACACCTTC	CASGPDRVRGYTF
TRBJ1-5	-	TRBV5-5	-	TGTGCCAGCAGCTTGGAGGCGTTGGGTCAGCCCCAGCATTTT	CASSLEALGQPQHF
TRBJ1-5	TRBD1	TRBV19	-	TGTGCCAGTAGTCTCGACAGGGTTCAGCCCCAGCATTTT	CASSLDRVQPQHF
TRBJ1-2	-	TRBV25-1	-	TGTGCCAGCGGGGACAATACCTATGGCTACACCTTC	CASGDNTYGYTF
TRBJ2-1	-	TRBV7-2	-	TGTGCCAGCAGCTTAGAGCACACACAAACCTACAATGAGCAGTTCTTC	CASSLEHTQTYNEQFF
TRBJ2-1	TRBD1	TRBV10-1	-	TGCGCCAGCTCTAGAGCCCCCGGGACAGGGGTTGAGCAGTTCTTC	CASSRAPGTGVEQFF
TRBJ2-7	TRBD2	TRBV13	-	TGTGCCAGCAGCTCCACGACTAGCGGGGAAACCCTTGAGTACGAGCAGTACTTC	CASSSTTSGETLEYEQYF
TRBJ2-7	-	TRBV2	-	TGTGCCAGCAGTGGTCAAACCTACGAGCAGTACTTC	CASSGQTYEQYF
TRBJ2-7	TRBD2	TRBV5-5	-	TGTGCCAGCATTTTACTAGCGGGGACCTACGAGCAGTACTTC	CASILLAGTYEQYF
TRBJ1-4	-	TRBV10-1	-	TGCGCCAGCAGTGATACCGGGACCTCGGGGGAAAAACTGTTTTTT	CASSDTGTSGEKLFF
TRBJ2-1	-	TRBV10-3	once	TGTGCCATCAGCGGAGGGTCTAGCGTACCCAATGAGCAGTTCTTC	CAISGGSSVPNEQFF
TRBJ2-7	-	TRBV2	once	TGTGCCAGTCACCCTCGTACCTACGAGCAGTACTTC	CASHPRTYEQYF
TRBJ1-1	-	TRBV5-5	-	TGTGCCAGCAGCCTACGGCTGAACACTGAAGCTTTCTTT	CASSLRLNTEAFF
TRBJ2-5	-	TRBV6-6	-	TGTGCCAGCAGTTACTCCGACAGAGAGACCCAGTACTTC	CASSYSDRETQYF
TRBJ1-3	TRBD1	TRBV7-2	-	TGTGCCAGCAGCGGACGACAGGGTCCTGGAAACACCATATATTTT	CASSGRQGPGNTIYF
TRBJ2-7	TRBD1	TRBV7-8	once	TGTGCCAGCGGGTACAGGGGCTACGAGCAGTACTTC	CASGYRGYEQYF
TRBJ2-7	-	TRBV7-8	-	TGTGCCAGCAGCCACGAGGGGGGGCCCCTCCACGAGCAGTACTTC	CASSHEGGPLHEQYF
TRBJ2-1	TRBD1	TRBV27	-	TGTGCCAGCAGTTCACGGACAGGTTCCTACAATGAGCAGTTCTTC	CASSSRTGSYNEQFF
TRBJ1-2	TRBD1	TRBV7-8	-	TGTGCCAGCAGCTTCACCCGGGACAGGGCTATCTATGGCTACACCTTC	CASSFTRDRAIYGYTF
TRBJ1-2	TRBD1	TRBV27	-	TGTGCCAGCAGCGATTGGACAGGGCCGAACTATGGCTACACCTTC	CASSDWTGPNYGYTF
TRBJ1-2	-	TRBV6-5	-	TGTGCCAGCAGTTGGACGGCGAACTATGGCTACACCTTC	CASSWTANYGYTF
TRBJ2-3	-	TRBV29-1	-	TGCAGCGTTGGGGGCCGGACAGATACGCAGTATTTT	CSVGGRTDTQYF
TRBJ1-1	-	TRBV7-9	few	TGTGCCGCCCGGGTAGTTGCGGACACTGAAGCTTTCTTT	CAARVVADTEAFF